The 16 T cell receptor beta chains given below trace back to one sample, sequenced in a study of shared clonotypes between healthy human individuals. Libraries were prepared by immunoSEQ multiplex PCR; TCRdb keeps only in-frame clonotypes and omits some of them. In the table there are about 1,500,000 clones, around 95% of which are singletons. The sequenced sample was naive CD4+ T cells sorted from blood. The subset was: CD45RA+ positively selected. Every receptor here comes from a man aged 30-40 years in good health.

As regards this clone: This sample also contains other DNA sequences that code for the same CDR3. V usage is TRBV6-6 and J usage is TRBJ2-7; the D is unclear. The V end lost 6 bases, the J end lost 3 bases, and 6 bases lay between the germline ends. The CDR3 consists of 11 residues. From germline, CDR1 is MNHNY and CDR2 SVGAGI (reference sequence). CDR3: CASSPLYEQYF. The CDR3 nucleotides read TGTGCCAGCAGCCCCCTCTACGAGCAGTACTTC.

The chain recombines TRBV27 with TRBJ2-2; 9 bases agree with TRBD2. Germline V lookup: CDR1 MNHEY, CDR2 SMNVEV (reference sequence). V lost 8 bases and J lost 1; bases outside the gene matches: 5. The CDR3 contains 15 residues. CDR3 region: CASARREGNTGELFF. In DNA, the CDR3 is TGTGCCAGCGCTAGGCGGGAGGGGAACACCGGGGAGCTGTTTTTT.

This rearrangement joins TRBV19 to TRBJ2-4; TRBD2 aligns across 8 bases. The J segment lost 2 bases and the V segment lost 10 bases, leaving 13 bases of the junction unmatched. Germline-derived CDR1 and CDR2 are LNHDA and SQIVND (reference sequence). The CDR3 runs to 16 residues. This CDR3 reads CATRELSGSPKNIQYF. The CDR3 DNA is TGTGCCACCAGGGAACTAAGCGGGAGCCCCAAAAACATTCAGTACTTC. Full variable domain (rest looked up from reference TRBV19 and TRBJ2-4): DGGITQSPKYLFRKEGQNVTLSCEQNLNHDAMYWYRQDPGQGLRLIYYSQIVNDFQKGDIAEGYSVSREKKESFPLTVTSAQKNPTAFYLCATRELSGSPKNIQYFGAGTRLSVL.

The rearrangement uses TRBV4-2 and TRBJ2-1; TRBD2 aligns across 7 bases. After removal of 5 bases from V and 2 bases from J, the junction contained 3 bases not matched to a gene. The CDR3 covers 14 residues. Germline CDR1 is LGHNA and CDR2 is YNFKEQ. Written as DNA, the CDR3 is TGTGCCAGCAGCAAAAGCGGGACCTACAATGAGCAGTTCTTC. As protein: CASSKSGTYNEQFF.

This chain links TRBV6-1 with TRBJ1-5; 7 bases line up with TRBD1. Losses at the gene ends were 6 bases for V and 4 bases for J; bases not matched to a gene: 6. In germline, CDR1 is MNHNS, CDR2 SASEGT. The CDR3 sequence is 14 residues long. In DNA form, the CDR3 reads TGTGCCAGCAGAGCGGGACAGACTAATCAGCCCCAGCATTTT. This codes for CASRAGQTNQPQHF.

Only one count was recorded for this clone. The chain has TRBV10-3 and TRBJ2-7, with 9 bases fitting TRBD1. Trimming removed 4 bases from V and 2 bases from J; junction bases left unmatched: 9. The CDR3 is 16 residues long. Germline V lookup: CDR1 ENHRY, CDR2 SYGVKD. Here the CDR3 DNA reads TGTGCCATCAGTGCGCAAGGACAGGGGAAAACCTACGAGCAGTACTTC. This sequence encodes CAISAQGQGKTYEQYF.

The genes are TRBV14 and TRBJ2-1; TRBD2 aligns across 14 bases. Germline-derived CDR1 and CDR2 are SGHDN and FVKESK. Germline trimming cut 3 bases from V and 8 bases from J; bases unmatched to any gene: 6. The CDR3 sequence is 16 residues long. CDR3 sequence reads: CASSHRGLAGDHEQFF. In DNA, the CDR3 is TGTGCCAGCAGCCACCGGGGACTAGCGGGAGATCATGAGCAGTTCTTC.

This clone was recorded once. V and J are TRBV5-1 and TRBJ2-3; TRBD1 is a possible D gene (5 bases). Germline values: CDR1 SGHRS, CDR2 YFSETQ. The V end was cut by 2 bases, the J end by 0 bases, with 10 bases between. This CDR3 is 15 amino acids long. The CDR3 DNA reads TGCGCCAGCAGCTTCCCCGACAGAAGCACAGATACGCAGTATTTT. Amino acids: CASSFPDRSTDTQYF.

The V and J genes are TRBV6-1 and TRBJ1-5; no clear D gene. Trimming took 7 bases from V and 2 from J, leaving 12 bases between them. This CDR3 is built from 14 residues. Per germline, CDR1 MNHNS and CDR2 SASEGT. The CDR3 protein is CASTLGNGNQPQHF. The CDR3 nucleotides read TGTGCCAGCACCCTGGGGAATGGCAATCAGCCCCAGCATTTT.

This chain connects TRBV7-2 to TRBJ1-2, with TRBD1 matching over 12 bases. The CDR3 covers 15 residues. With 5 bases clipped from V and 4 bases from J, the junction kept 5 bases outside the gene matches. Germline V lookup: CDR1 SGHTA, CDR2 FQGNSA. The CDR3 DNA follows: TGTGCCAGCAGCCGCAGGGACAGGGGGCCCTATGGCTACACCTTC. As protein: CASSRRDRGPYGYTF.

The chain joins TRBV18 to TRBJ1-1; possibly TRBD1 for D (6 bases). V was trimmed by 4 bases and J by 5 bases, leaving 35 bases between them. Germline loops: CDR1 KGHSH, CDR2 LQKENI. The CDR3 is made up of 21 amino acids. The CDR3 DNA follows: TGTGCCAGCTCACTCCTCTCCCTTAATACAGGGCGGATGGGTTCGAAGACTGAAGCTTTCTTT. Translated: CASSLLSLNTGRMGSKTEAFF.

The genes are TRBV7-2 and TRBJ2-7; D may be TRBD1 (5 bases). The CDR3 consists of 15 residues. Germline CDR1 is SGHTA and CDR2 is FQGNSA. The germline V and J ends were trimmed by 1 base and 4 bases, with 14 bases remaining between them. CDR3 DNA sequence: TGTGCCAGCAGCTTAGTCCAGGGCGGCCAGTACGAGCAGTACTTC. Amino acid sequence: CASSLVQGGQYEQYF.

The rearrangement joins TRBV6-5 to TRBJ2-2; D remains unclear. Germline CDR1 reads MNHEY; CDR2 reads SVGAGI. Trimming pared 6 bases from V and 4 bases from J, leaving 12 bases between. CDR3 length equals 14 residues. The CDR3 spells CASRKVTGTGELFF. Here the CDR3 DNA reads TGTGCCAGCAGAAAGGTGACGGGCACCGGGGAGCTGTTTTTT.

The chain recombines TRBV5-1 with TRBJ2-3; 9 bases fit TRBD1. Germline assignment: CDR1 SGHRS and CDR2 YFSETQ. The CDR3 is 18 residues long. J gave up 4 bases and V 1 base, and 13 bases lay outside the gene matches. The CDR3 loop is CASSLQWTGEFSPDTQYF. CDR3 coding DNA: TGCGCCAGCAGCTTGCAGTGGACAGGGGAATTTTCTCCAGATACGCAGTATTTT.

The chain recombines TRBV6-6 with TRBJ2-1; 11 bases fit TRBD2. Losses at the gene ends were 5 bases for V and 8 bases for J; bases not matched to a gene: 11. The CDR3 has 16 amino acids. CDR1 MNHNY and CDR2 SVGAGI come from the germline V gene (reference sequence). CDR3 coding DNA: TGTGCCAGCAGTCCAGAACTAGCGGGAGTATCCCATGAGCAGTTCTTC. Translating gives CASSPELAGVSHEQFF.

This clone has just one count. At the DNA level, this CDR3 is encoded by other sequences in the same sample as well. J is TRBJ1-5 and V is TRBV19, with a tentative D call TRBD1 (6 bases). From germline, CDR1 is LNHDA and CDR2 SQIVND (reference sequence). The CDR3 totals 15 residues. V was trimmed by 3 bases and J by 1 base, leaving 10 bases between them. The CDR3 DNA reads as TGTGCCAGTAGTATCGGGGGGCTGAGCAATCAGCCCCAGCATTTT. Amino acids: CASSIGGLSNQPQHF.